One sample yielded the 11 T cell receptor beta chains listed below, sequenced in a study of T cells in Graves' hyperthyroidism and ophthalmopathy. It was RNA transcripts that yielded the amplified TCR beta CDR3 regions. Researchers ran a first-round RT-PCR on the TCR CDR3 using the HTBI primer set. Via MiXCR, TCRdb re-called the multiplex PCR reads, giving one row per CDR3 protein. The sample includes approximately 420,000 distinct CDR3 sequences, just under 15% of them seen just once. Sequencing was carried out using blood. These receptors were obtained from a young woman with Graves' hyperthyroidism.

The table lists this clonotype with many counts. The chain has TRBV20-1 and TRBJ2-1; 11 bases line up with TRBD2. CDR3 length equals 21 residues. Germline V CDR1 and CDR2: DFQATT, SNEGSKA (reference sequence). Germline trimming cut 3 bases from V and 8 bases from J; bases unmatched to any gene: 27. The CDR3 DNA is TGCAGTGCTAGCGGGGGGGGGTGGACTAGCGGGCTCGGCACATTGTTCGATGAGCAGTTCTTC. Encoded protein: CSASGGGWTSGLGTLFDEQFF.

This clonotype was observed at least ten times. The V call is TRBV3-1, the J call TRBJ1-1; D possibly corresponds to TRBD1 (6 bases). The CDR3 contains 17 residues. Trimming removed 1 base at V and 5 bases at J, with 20 bases between. CDR1 is LGHDT and CDR2 is YNNKEL in the germline V gene (reference sequence). In DNA, the CDR3 is TGTGCCAGCAGCCAAGGTGTCTTAGCGGGGGGCGGAACTGAAGCTTTCTTT. Protein product: CASSQGVLAGGGTEAFF.

This clonotype has at least ten counts. The rearrangement uses TRBV6-1 and TRBJ2-5, with D possibly TRBD2 on 7 matching bases. The CDR3 extends over 13 amino acids. The germline CDR1 and CDR2 sequences are MNHNS and SASEGT. The V end lost 6 bases, the J end lost 5 bases, and 13 bases lay between the germline ends. DNA for the CDR3: TGTGCCAGCAGAAAGGGGGGGCGGGAGACCCAGTACTTC. It translates to CASRKGGRETQYF.

This sequence joins TRBV12-3 or TRBV12-4 and TRBJ2-7; tentatively, D is TRBD1 (5 bases). This CDR3 spans 13 amino acids. V was cut by 3 bases and J by 4 bases, with 10 bases left in between. The CDR3 here is CASSFARGYEQYF. The CDR3 coding sequence is TGTGCCAGCAGTTTTGCAAGGGGATACGAGCAGTACTTC.

This clonotype was recorded a few times. The genes are TRBV5-5 and TRBJ2-3; D gene unclear. The CDR3 is 13 amino acids. CDR1 and CDR2 (germline): SGHKS, YYEKEE (reference sequence). V was clipped by 3 bases and J by 2 bases, with 7 bases between them. For the CDR3, the DNA is TGTGCCAGCAGCTCGCCCAACACAGATACGCAGTATTTT. Translating it yields CASSSPNTDTQYF. Full variable domain (remainder filled in from reference TRBV5-5 and TRBJ2-3): DAGVTQSPTHLIKTRGQQVTLRCSPISGHKSVSWYQQVLGQGPQFIFQYYEKEERGRGNFPDRFSARQFPNYSSELNVNALLLGDSALYLCASSSPNTDTQYFGPGTRLTVL.

The V call is TRBV3-1, the J call TRBJ2-2, with 9 bases that match TRBD2. The CDR3 totals 15 residues. Germline loops: CDR1 LGHDT, CDR2 YNNKEL (reference sequence). J was trimmed by 2 bases and V by 7 bases; bases with no gene match: 5. The CDR3 nucleotides are TGTGCCAGCACCGAGACTAGCGGTAACACCGGGGAGCTGTTTTTT. Translating it yields CASTETSGNTGELFF.

This clonotype was recorded many times. The V call is TRBV6-1, the J call TRBJ2-7; D could derive from TRBD1 or TRBD2 (7 bases each). Trimming cost V 3 bases and J 6 bases, with 15 bases left between them. The length of the CDR3 is 14 residues. Germline CDR1 reads MNHNS; CDR2 reads SASEGT. The CDR3 sequence: CASSEGGGWREQYF. DNA of the CDR3: TGTGCCAGCAGTGAGGGAGGGGGCTGGCGCGAGCAGTACTTC.

The chain has TRBV2 and TRBJ2-1; 10 bases match TRBD2. The CDR3 extends over 15 amino acids. The V gene end was trimmed by 3 bases and the J gene end by 5 bases; junction bases not matched to a gene: 4. Germline V gene sequence: CDR1 SNHLY, CDR2 FYNNEI. The CDR3 loop is CASSEWTSGNNEQFF. The CDR3 nucleotides read TGTGCCAGCAGTGAGTGGACTAGCGGTAACAATGAGCAGTTCTTC.

This clonotype occurred once. J is TRBJ1-5 and V is TRBV4-3; 9 positions agree with TRBD1. J was trimmed by 6 bases and V by 0 bases; bases with no gene match: 15. Germline V gives CDR1 LGHNA, CDR2 YSLEER. The length of the CDR3 is 19 residues. As DNA, the CDR3 is TGCGCCAGCAGCCAAGATCTCAGGACAGGGGATTTCAACCGTCAGCCCCAGCATTTT. The encoded protein is CASSQDLRTGDFNRQPQHF.

The chain couples TRBV5-6 to TRBJ2-3; tentative D call: TRBD2 (5 bases). The CDR3 is 14 residues long. V was pared by 5 bases and J by 3 bases, with 13 bases between. CDR1 is SGHDT, CDR2 YYEEEE, per germline. The CDR3 nucleotides read TGTGCCAGCAGTTGGGAGAGTGTGACAGATACGCAGTATTTT. Translated, it gives CASSWESVTDTQYF.

There are a few counts of this clonotype. This chain uses TRBV28 with TRBJ2-1; 7 positions agree with TRBD2. V gave up 5 bases and J gave up 7 bases; unmatched junction bases: 11. CDR3 size: 15 residues. Germline-derived CDR1 and CDR2 are MDHEN and SYDVKM. The CDR3 DNA sequence: TGTGCCAGCAGTGAAGTGGCGGGAGTTTTAAATGAGCAGTTCTTC. Translation gives CASSEVAGVLNEQFF.